A selection of T cell receptor beta chains follows, all from one sample in a study of OX40 agonist ivuxolimab in advanced cancers. Only in-frame clones appear in the TCRdb table, and some are missing; sequencing was by immunoSEQ multiplex PCR. This sample has some 77,000 clones, with about 85% found just once. This specimen was CD4+ or CD8+ T cells sorted from blood, taken in a trial of the OX40 agonist ivuxolimab. The receptors were sampled from an adult with an advanced solid tumor such as melanoma, head and neck, liver or kidney cancer. The CDR3 runs from the conserved cysteine through the conserved F or W. Fields, in order: clone size, V gene, D gene, J gene, CDR3 protein, CDR3 DNA. D genes are given only for firm matches. Size values are once, few and many counts, or a class for expanded clones, and some rows have none.

size: -
V: TRBV7-9
D: -
J: TRBJ1-6
CDR3: CASSWSDSPLHF
DNA: TGTGCCAGCAGCTGGTCGGACTCACCCCTCCACTTT

size: -
V: TRBV6-1
D: -
J: TRBJ1-2
CDR3: CASSDPDKNYGYTF
DNA: TGTGCCAGCAGTGATCCCGACAAGAACTATGGCTACACCTTC

size: -
V: TRBV30
D: TRBD1
J: TRBJ1-1
CDR3: CASDRLNTEAFF
DNA: TGTGCCTCGGACAGGTTGAACACTGAAGCTTTCTTT

size: -
V: TRBV4-1
D: -
J: TRBJ2-3
CDR3: CASSQDRSTYTQYF
DNA: TGCGCCAGCAGCCAAGATCGTAGTACTTATACGCAGTATTTT

size: -
V: TRBV7-2
D: TRBD1
J: TRBJ2-7
CDR3: CASSIAGGYTYEQYF
DNA: TGTGCCAGCAGCATCGCAGGGGGCTATACCTACGAGCAGTACTTC

size: -
V: TRBV11-1
D: TRBD1
J: TRBJ1-2
CDR3: CASSLGDSQLYGYTF
DNA: TGTGCCAGCAGCTTGGGGGACAGTCAGCTATATGGCTACACCTTC

size: -
V: TRBV9
D: -
J: TRBJ2-1
CDR3: CASSVGSSGEQFF
DNA: TGTGCCAGCAGCGTAGGATCTTCCGGTGAGCAGTTCTTC

size: few
V: TRBV4-2
D: -
J: TRBJ2-6
CDR3: CASSQVQGSGANVLTF
DNA: TGTGCCAGCAGCCAAGTTCAGGGTTCTGGGGCCAACGTCCTGACTTTC

size: -
V: TRBV27
D: -
J: TRBJ2-4
CDR3: CASSPLAEPAKNIQYF
DNA: TGTGCCAGCAGCCCGTTAGCGGAGCCCGCCAAAAACATTCAGTACTTC

size: -
V: TRBV6-1
D: -
J: TRBJ1-5
CDR3: CASSDSGFSNQPQHF
DNA: TGTGCCAGCAGTGATTCGGGTTTTAGCAATCAGCCCCAGCATTTT

size: -
V: TRBV10-3
D: TRBD2
J: TRBJ2-7
CDR3: CAITRESGSNHEQYF
DNA: TGTGCCATCACGCGGGAGTCGGGCAGCAACCACGAGCAGTACTTC

size: -
V: TRBV19
D: TRBD2
J: TRBJ2-7
CDR3: CASSTGTSGAREQYF
DNA: TGTGCCAGTAGTACCGGGACTAGCGGGGCCAGGGAGCAGTACTTC

size: -
V: TRBV29-1
D: -
J: TRBJ1-4
CDR3: CSVDGGMGGEKLFF
DNA: TGCAGCGTTGATGGGGGAATGGGCGGTGAAAAACTGTTTTTT

size: -
V: TRBV27
D: TRBD1
J: TRBJ1-2
CDR3: CASSFSRDRVDGYTF
DNA: TGTGCCAGCAGTTTCTCCCGGGACAGGGTGGATGGCTACACCTTC

size: -
V: TRBV27
D: -
J: TRBJ2-1
CDR3: CASSLRLSSYNEQFF
DNA: TGTGCCAGCAGTTTACGGCTTAGCTCCTACAATGAGCAGTTCTTC

size: -
V: TRBV27
D: -
J: TRBJ1-2
CDR3: CASSSLGGIYGYTF
DNA: TGTGCCAGCAGTTCCCTCGGGGGGATCTATGGCTACACCTTC

size: -
V: TRBV2
D: -
J: TRBJ2-1
CDR3: CAGTRKGPEQFF
DNA: TGTGCCGGCACTCGAAAGGGCCCTGAGCAGTTCTTC

size: -
V: TRBV11-1
D: TRBD1
J: TRBJ2-2
CDR3: CASSLWDRGDGGELFF
DNA: TGTGCCAGCAGCTTATGGGACAGGGGTGATGGCGGGGAGCTGTTTTTT

size: -
V: TRBV7-2
D: -
J: TRBJ2-5
CDR3: CASSLSRAGETQYF
DNA: TGTGCCAGCAGCTTATCACGGGCGGGAGAGACCCAGTACTTC